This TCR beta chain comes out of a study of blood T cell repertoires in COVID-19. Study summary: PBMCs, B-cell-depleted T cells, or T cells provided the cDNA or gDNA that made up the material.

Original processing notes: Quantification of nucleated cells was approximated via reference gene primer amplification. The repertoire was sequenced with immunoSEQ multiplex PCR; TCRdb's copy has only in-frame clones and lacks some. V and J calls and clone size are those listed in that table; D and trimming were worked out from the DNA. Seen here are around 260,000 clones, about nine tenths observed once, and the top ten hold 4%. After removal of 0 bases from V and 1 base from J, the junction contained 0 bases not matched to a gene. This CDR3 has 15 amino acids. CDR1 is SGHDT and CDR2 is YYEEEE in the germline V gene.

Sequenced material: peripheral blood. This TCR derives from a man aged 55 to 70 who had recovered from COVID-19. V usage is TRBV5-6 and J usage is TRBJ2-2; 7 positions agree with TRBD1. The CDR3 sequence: CASSLGQGNTGELFF. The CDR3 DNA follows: TGTGCCAGCAGCTTGGGACAGGGGAACACCGGGGAGCTGTTTTTT. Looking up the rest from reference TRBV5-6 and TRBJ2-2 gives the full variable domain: DAGVTQSPTHLIKTRGQQVTLRCSPKSGHDTVSWYQQALGQGPQFIFQYYEEEERQRGNFPDRFSGHQFPNYSSELNVNALLLGDSALYLCASSLGQGNTGELFFGEGSRLTVL.